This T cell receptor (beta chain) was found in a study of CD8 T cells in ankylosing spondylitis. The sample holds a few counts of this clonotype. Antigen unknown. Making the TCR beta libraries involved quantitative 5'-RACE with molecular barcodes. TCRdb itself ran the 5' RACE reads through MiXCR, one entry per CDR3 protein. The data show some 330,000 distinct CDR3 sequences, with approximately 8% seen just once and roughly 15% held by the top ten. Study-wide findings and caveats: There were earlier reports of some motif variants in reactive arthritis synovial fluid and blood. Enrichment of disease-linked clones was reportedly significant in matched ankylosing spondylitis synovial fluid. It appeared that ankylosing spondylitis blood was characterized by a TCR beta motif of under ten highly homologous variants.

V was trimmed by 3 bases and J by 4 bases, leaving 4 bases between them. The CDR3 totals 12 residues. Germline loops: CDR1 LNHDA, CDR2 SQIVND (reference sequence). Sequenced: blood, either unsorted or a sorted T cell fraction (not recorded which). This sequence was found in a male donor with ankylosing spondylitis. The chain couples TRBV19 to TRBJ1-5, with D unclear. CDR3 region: CASSIRNQPQHF. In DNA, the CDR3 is TGTGCCAGTAGTATCCGGAATCAGCCCCAGCATTTT. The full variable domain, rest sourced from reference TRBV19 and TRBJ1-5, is DGGITQSPKYLFRKEGQNVTLSCEQNLNHDAMYWYRQDPGQGLRLIYYSQIVNDFQKGDIAEGYSVSREKKESFPLTVTSAQKNPTAFYLCASSIRNQPQHFGDGTRLSIL.